The entry below gives a single TCR beta chain sequence along with its context. What it binds is unknown. The CDR3 consists of 12 residues. Trimming took 4 bases from V and 5 from J, leaving 9 bases between them. CDR1 SNHLY and CDR2 FYNNEI come from the germline V gene. This sample is part of a study of cytomegalovirus exposure and HLA in healthy donors. Broader study findings: Later analysis identified a missense DCLRE1C variant that was linked to TCR beta V- and J-gene trimming.

Vbeta (60) and Jbeta (13) primers were used in the PCR. Method: immunoSEQ multiplex PCR; TCRdb's copy keeps in-frame clones and lacks some. The data contain around 130,000 clones, 65% to 90% of them seen just once; the ten biggest clones take up roughly 1.2%. The chain is built from TRBV2 and TRBJ2-7; possibly TRBD2 for D (6 bases). This TCR came from a girl aged 2-9 years in good health and CMV-seronegative. Sequencing was done on a sample of PBMCs. The CDR3 region is CASSGRGHEQYF. The DNA of the CDR3 is TGTGCCAGCAGTGGGCGGGGCCACGAGCAGTACTTC.